This is a list of T cell receptor beta chains from one sample in a study of T cell responses to AZD1222 COVID-19 vaccine. Profiling relied on immunoSEQ multiplex PCR, and the TCRdb table lists in-frame clones only, not all of them. The sample lists 95,000 to 150,000 clones, about 85% occurring once. The sequences come from peripheral blood, collected on day 0 of AZD1222 vaccination. The receptor source for this set is an adult in good health. The CDR3 runs from the conserved cysteine through the conserved F or W. Fields, in order: V gene, CDR3 protein.

v_call: TRBV5-6
cdr3_aa: CASSPPGGGPEKLFF

v_call: TRBV4-3
cdr3_aa: CASSLLGTGGGGELFF

v_call: TRBV28
cdr3_aa: CASRGQNSNQPQHF

v_call: TRBV6-5
cdr3_aa: CASSAGQHVDEQYF

v_call: TRBV24-1
cdr3_aa: CATSDPGQGAEAFF

v_call: TRBV4-2
cdr3_aa: CASSPGGAGTGELFF

v_call: TRBV28
cdr3_aa: CATRQGGRPQHF

v_call: TRBV28
cdr3_aa: CASSFSRPWEQYF

v_call: TRBV18
cdr3_aa: CASSKRLAGNTGELFF

v_call: TRBV4-1
cdr3_aa: CASSQGGEVDEQYF

v_call: TRBV1
cdr3_aa: CTSSHTGFRYYEQYF

v_call: TRBV11-2
cdr3_aa: CASSFGGANEQFF

v_call: TRBV6-4
cdr3_aa: CASSPSRTGGTEAFF

v_call: TRBV27
cdr3_aa: CASRWLESSNTGELFF

v_call: TRBV29-1
cdr3_aa: CSSFGGVSGYTF

v_call: TRBV19
cdr3_aa: CASSLRTGGSYNEQFF

v_call: TRBV7-2
cdr3_aa: CASSRGQGRQAFF

v_call: TRBV28
cdr3_aa: CASSPRARGSNQPQHF

v_call: TRBV4-3
cdr3_aa: CASSQGQGGEQFF

v_call: TRBV6-4
cdr3_aa: CASSDREGETQYF

v_call: TRBV10-3
cdr3_aa: CAISESIAGGQEQYF

v_call: TRBV28
cdr3_aa: CASSLSGNEQFF

v_call: TRBV5-1
cdr3_aa: CASSLAPSERSYNSPLHF

v_call: TRBV9
cdr3_aa: CASSAASGTHAYEQYF

v_call: TRBV19
cdr3_aa: CASRAGTVVNEQFF

v_call: TRBV27
cdr3_aa: CASSVTGGLNTEAFF